The source of this T cell receptor (beta chain) is a study of T cell responses to AZD1222 COVID-19 vaccine. Study-wide background: Investigators merged groups given second doses at roughly 4 or roughly 12 weeks. General observations from the study: Repertoire samples came only from after the peak T cell response. White British ancestry dominated among donors, who included more females, and clonal diversity was possibly underestimated. Spike-specific TCR breadth and depth were elevated following two AZD1222 doses.

The CDR3 covers 16 residues. Germline V gene data show CDR1 as SGHAT and CDR2 as FQNNGV. V lost 1 base, J lost 3 bases, and 15 bases lay in between. Profiled with immunoSEQ multiplex PCR; TCRdb holds only in-frame clones, not every one. Counted here are about 100,000 clones, roughly nine tenths occurring once; the ten biggest clones make up about 1.8%. Concerning this clone: Its antigen remains unidentified.

The chain is built from TRBV11-2 and TRBJ1-1; D is ambiguous. Specimen: peripheral blood, collected on day 0 of AZD1222 vaccination. The source is an adult in good health. CDR3 nucleotides: TGTGCCAGCAGCTTAGCACGATTAAGCCGGTACACTGAAGCTTTCTTT. This encodes CASSLARLSRYTEAFF.